Listed below are T cell receptor beta chains from one sample, sequenced in a study of OX40 agonist ivuxolimab in advanced cancers. Sequencing was performed with immunoSEQ multiplex PCR; in TCRdb, only in-frame clones are kept and a portion is missing. The sample lists about 25,000 clones, around 85% occurring once. The sequences come from CD4+ or CD8+ T cells sorted from blood, collected in a trial of the OX40 agonist ivuxolimab. The receptors shown here come from an adult with an advanced solid tumor such as melanoma, head and neck, liver or kidney cancer. Both conserved end residues are part of each CDR3. Each record gives: CDR3 protein, V gene, J gene.

CDR3: CASSLELPLDTQYF
V: TRBV7-2
J: TRBJ2-3

CDR3: CASSPAGAEQYF
V: TRBV5-1
J: .

CDR3: CASSLGQGVNTEAFF
V: TRBV4-3
J: TRBJ1-1

CDR3: CASGHGQLSEQYF
V: TRBV12-5
J: TRBJ2-7

CDR3: CASSARERGHQETQYF
V: TRBV6-1
J: TRBJ2-5

CDR3: CASSIPSGALNTEAFF
V: TRBV7-9
J: TRBJ1-1

CDR3: CASSYDIRTGLF
V: TRBV6-6
J: TRBJ2-1

CDR3: CASSLSLYRASYNEQFF
V: TRBV27
J: TRBJ2-1

CDR3: CSVGGAYTGELFF
V: TRBV29-1
J: TRBJ2-2

CDR3: CASSPEPNTGELFF
V: TRBV11-3
J: TRBJ2-2

CDR3: CASSPGPTAYEQYF
V: TRBV5-1
J: TRBJ2-7